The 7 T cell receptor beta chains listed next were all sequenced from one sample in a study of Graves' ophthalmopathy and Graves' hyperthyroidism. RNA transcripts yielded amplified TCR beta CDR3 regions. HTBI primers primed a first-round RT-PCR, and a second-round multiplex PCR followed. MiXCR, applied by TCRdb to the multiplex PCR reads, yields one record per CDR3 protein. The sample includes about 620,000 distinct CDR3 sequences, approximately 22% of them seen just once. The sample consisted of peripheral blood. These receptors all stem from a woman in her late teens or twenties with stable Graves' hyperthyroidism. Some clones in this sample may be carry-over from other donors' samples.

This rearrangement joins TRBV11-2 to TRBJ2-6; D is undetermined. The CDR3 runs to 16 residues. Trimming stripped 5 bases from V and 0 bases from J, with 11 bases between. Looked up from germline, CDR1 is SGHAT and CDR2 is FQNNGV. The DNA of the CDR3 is TGTGCCAGCAGCGGATGGAGCCACTCTGGGGCCAACGTCCTGACTTTC. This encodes CASSGWSHSGANVLTF.

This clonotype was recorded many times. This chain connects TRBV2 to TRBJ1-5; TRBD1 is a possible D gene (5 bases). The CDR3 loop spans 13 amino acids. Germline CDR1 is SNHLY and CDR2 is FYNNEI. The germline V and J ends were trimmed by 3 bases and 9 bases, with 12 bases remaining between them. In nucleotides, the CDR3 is TGTGCCAGCAGTGACACGACGGGGCGGCCCCAGCATTTT. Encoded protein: CASSDTTGRPQHF.

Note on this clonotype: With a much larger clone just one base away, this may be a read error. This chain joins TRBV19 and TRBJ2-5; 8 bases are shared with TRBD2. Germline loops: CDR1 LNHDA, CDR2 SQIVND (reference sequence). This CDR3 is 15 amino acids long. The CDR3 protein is CAGSILERETATQYF. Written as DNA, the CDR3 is TGTGCCGGTAGTATCTTAGAGCGGGAGACGGCGACCCAGTACTTC.

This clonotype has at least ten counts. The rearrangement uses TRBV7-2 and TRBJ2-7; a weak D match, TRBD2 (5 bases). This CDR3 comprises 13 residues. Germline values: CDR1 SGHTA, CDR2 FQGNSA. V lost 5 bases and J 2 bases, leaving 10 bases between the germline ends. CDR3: CASSPLGAYEQYF. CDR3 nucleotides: TGTGCCAGCAGCCCACTAGGCGCCTACGAGCAGTACTTC.

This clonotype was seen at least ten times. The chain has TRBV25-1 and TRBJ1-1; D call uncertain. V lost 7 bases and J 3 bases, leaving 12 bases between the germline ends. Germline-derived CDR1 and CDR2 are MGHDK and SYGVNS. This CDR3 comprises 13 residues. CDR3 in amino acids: CASTLGGDTEAFF. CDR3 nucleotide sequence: TGTGCCAGCACCCTGGGTGGCGACACTGAAGCTTTCTTT.

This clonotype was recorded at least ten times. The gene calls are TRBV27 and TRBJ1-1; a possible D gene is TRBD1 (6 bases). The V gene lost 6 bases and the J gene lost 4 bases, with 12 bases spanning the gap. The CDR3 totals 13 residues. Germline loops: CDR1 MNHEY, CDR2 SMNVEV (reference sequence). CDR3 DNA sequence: TGTGCCAGCAGCCGGGGGGGCGTCACTGAAGCTTTCTTT. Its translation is CASSRGGVTEAFF.

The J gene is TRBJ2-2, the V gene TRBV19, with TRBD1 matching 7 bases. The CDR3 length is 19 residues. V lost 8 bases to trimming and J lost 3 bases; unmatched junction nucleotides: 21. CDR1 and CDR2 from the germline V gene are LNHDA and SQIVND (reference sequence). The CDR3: CASLRTGKPWGLYTGELFF. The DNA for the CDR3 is TGTGCCAGTCTAAGGACAGGCAAACCCTGGGGCCTTTACACCGGGGAGCTGTTTTTT.